This T cell receptor beta chain was sequenced for a study of patients and donors after allogeneic stem cell transplantation. This clonotype was recorded many times. TCRdb called the RT-PCR reads again in MiXCR, with one record for every CDR3 protein. This sample has more than 75,000 distinct CDR3 sequences; 5% occur once, and the top ten carry 2.5% to 3%. The germline V gene encodes CDR1 SGHVS and CDR2 FQNEAQ. This CDR3 spans 17 amino acids. V trimming: 4 bases; J trimming: 2 bases; junction bases outside the gene matches: 7. This chain connects TRBV7-8 to TRBJ2-1; TRBD2 aligns across 11 bases. Source material: blood, either unsorted or a sorted T cell fraction (not recorded which). This TCR came from a human donor who was either an allogeneic HSCT recipient or a stem cell or donor lymphocyte infusion donor (not recorded which). It is not recorded whose cells these are; they may come from a transplant donor. The CDR3 nucleotides are TGTGCCAGCAGCTCCGGGATAGCGGGAGGGACCTACAATGAGCAGTTCTTC. It encodes CASSSGIAGGTYNEQFF.